The clone carrying this T cell receptor beta chain was recorded a few times. Its antigen is not identified. Sequencing was performed with immunoSEQ multiplex PCR; in TCRdb, only in-frame clones are kept and a portion is missing. The sample holds approximately 100,000 clones, around 90% seen once. The CDR3 is 12 amino acids. The V and J ends lost 6 bases and 7 bases respectively, with 13 bases between them. CDR1 is MDHEN and CDR2 is SYDVKM in the germline V gene. This sample is drawn from a study of T cell responses to AZD1222 COVID-19 vaccine. General observations from the study: Nearly half of spike-specific TCRs reportedly go after variant regions that carry no mutations.

The sequences come from peripheral blood, collected on day 0 of AZD1222 vaccination. The sequence was collected from an adult in good health. The chain links TRBV28 to TRBJ2-7; either TRBD1 or TRBD2 may fit D (5 bases each). CDR3 protein: CASSYTREEQYF. As DNA, the CDR3 is TGTGCCAGCAGCTACACCAGGGAGGAGCAGTACTTC.